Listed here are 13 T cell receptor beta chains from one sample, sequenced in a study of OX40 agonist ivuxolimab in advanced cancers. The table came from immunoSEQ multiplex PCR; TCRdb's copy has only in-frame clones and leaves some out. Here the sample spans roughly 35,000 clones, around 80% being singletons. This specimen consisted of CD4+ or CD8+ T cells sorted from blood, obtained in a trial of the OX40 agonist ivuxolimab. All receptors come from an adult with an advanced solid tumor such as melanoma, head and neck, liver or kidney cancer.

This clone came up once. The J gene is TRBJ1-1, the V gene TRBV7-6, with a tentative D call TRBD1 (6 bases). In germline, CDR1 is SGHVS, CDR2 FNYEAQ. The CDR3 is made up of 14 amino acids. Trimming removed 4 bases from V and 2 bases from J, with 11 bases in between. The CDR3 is CASSWGQTNTEAFF. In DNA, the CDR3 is TGTGCCAGCAGCTGGGGACAAACTAACACTGAAGCTTTCTTT.

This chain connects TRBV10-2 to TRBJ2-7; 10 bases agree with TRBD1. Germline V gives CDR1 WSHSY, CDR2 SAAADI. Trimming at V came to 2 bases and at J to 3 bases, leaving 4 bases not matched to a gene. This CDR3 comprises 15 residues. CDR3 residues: CASSEGTGANYEQYF. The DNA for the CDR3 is TGCGCCAGCAGTGAGGGGACAGGGGCTAACTACGAGCAGTACTTC.

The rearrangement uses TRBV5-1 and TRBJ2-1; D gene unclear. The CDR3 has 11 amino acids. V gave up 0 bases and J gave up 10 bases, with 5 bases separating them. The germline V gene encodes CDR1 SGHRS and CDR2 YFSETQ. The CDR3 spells CASSLGWEQFF. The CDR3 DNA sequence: TGCGCCAGCAGCTTGGGGTGGGAGCAGTTCTTC.

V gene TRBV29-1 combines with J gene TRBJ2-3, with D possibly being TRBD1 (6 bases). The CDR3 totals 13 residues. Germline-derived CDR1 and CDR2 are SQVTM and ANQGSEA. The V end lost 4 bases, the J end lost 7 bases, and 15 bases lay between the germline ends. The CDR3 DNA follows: TGCAGCGTTGTATTGGACAGCTCAAATACGCAGTATTTT. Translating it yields CSVVLDSSNTQYF.

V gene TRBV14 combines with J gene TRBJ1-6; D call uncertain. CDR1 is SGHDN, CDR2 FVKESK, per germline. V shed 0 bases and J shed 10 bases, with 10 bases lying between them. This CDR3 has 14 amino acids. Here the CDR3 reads CASSQDSARSPLHF. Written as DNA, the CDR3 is TGTGCCAGCAGCCAAGATTCTGCCCGCTCACCCCTCCACTTT.

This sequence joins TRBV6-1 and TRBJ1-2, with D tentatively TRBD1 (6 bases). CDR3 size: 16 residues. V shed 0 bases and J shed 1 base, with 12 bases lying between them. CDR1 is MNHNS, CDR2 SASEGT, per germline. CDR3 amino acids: CASSEAQTGGNYGYTF. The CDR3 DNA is TGTGCCAGCAGTGAAGCACAGACAGGTGGTAACTATGGCTACACCTTC.

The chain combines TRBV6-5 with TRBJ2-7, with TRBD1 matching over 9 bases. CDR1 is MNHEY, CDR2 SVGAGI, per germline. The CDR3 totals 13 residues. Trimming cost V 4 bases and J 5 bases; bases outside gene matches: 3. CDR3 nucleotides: TGTGCCAGCAGTTGGCGGACAGGGGACGAGCAGTACTTC. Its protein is CASSWRTGDEQYF.

The CDR3 region has the DNA TGTGCCAGTAGTATTGGCGGGGTCGTCACAGATACGCAGTATTTT. Amino acid sequence: CASSIGGVVTDTQYF. This chain links TRBV19 with TRBJ2-3, with a weak D call TRBD2 (6 bases). Germline values: CDR1 LNHDA, CDR2 SQIVND (reference sequence). V lost 3 bases to trimming and J lost 2 bases, with 12 bases between them. This CDR3 spans 15 amino acids.

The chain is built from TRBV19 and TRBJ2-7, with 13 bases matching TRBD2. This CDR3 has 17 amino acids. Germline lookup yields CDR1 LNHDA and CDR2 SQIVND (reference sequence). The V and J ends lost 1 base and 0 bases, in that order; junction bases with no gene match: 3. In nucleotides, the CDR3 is TGTGCCAGTAGTATAGGACTAGCGGGGGGCAACTCCTACGAGCAGTACTTC. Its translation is CASSIGLAGGNSYEQYF.

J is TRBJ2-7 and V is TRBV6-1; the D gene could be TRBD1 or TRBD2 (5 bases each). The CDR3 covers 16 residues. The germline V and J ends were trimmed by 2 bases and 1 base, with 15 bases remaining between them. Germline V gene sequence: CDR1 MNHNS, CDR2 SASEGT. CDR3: CASSEQSGTPSYEQYF. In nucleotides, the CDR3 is TGTGCCAGCAGTGAACAATCCGGGACGCCTTCCTACGAGCAGTACTTC.

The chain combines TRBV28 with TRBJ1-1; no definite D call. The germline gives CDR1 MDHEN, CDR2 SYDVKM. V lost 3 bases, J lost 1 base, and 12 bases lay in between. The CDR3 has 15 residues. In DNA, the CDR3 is TGTGCCAGCAGTTTCTACAATCGGCGGAACACTGAAGCTTTCTTT. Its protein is CASSFYNRRNTEAFF.

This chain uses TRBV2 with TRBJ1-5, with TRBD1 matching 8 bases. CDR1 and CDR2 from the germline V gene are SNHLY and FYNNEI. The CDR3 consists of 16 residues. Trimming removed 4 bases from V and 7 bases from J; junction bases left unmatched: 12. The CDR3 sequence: CASSVQGAVVGQPQHF. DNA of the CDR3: TGTGCCAGCAGTGTTCAGGGGGCGGTCGTAGGCCAGCCCCAGCATTTT.

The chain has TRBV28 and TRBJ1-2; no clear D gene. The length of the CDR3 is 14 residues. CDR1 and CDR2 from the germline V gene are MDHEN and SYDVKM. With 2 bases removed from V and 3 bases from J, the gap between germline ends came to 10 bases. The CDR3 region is CASSLRQRYYGYTF. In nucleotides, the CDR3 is TGTGCCAGCAGTTTACGGCAGCGGTACTATGGCTACACCTTC.